One T cell receptor beta chain is described in this entry. The whole isolated RNA underwent reverse transcription, so sequencing captured expressed TCRB transcripts. TCRdb's copy holds only in-frame clones and misses some; the assay was immunoSEQ multiplex PCR. The profile shows 150,000 to 190,000 clones, approximately 8.1% of them singletons. Germline lookup yields CDR1 GTSNPN and CDR2 SVGIG (reference sequence). With V trimmed by 2 bases and J by 6 bases, 7 bases remained unmatched. The CDR3 has 15 residues. These data are taken from a study of beta chain features in type 1 diabetes. Sequencing was done on a sample of central memory CD4+ T cells from blood. The clonotype originates from a man aged 18 to 35 in good health. The chain recombines TRBV30 with TRBJ2-7; TRBD2 matches 13 bases. For the CDR3, the DNA is TGTGCCTGGAGTTTCGGACTAGCGGGAGTATCCGAGCAGTACTTC. It is translated as CAWSFGLAGVSEQYF.